This T cell receptor (beta chain) was obtained from a study of shared clonotypes between healthy human individuals. Study summary: CD4 naive cells filled three plates per donor, CD4 memory three, CD8 naive two and CD8 memory one.

Only in-frame clones appear in the TCRdb table, and some are missing; sequencing was by immunoSEQ multiplex PCR. The sample holds millions of clones, roughly 95% seen once. Study-wide results and caveats: Shared clonotypes across all four donors exceeded non-shared ones in generation probability. A small donor pool kept down the genetic and exposure-history diversity that was represented. Shared clonotypes: about 4.6% naive CD4, under 4% naive CD8, roughly 2.4% memory CD4, under 0.45% memory CD8.

CD45RO-negative cells were positively selected for CCR7, leaving out terminally differentiated effector memory CD45RA+ cells. The germline V gene encodes CDR1 MDHEN and CDR2 SYDVKM. The length of the CDR3 is 13 residues. Trimming removed 5 bases at V and 3 bases at J, with 8 bases between. About this clone: Its antigen is undetermined.

J is TRBJ2-1 and V is TRBV28; D is unclear. The sequence came from a man aged 18 to 35 in good health. Material: naive CD8+ T cells sorted from blood. For the CDR3, the DNA is TGTGCCAGCAGTCCGCGGCTCTACAATGAGCAGTTCTTC. Translated, it gives CASSPRLYNEQFF. Filled out from reference TRBV28 and TRBJ2-1, the complete variable domain reads DVKVTQSSRYLVKRTGEKVFLECVQDMDHENMFWYRQDPGLGLRLIYFSYDVKMKEKGDIPEGYSVSREKKERFSLILESASTNQTSMYLCASSPRLYNEQFFGPGTRLTVL.